This T cell receptor beta chain was recorded in a study of control samples from healthy donors and cancer patients. Sequencing used immunoSEQ multiplex PCR; TCRdb keeps in-frame clones, though not all of them. This sample yields about 120,000 clones, of which more than 70% are seen a single time; over 2% belongs to the top ten. CDR1 is WNHNN, CDR2 SYGVQD, per germline (reference sequence). Trimming took 3 bases from V and 6 from J; bases not matched to a gene: 8. The CDR3 runs to 15 residues. The specimen was blood. The sequence derives from a woman aged 70-85 years in good health. V gene TRBV10-1 combines with J gene TRBJ2-3; TRBD2 aligns across 8 bases. The CDR3 here is CASSDSRGAGDTQYF. The CDR3 coding sequence is TGCGCCAGCAGTGACTCGCGGGGGGCCGGGGATACGCAGTATTTT.